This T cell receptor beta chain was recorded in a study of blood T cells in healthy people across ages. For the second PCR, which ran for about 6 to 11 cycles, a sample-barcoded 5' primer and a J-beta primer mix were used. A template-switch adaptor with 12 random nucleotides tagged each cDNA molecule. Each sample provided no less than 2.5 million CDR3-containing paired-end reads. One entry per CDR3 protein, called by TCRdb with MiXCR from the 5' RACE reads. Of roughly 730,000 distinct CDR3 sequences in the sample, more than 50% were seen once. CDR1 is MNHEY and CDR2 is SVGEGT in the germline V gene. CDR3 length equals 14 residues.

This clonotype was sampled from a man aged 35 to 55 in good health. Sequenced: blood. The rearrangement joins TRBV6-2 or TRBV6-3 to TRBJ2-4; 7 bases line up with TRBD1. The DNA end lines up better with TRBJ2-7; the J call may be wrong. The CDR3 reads CASKRQGWTYEQYF. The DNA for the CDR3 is TGTGCCAGCAAAAGACAGGGTTGGACCTACGAGCAGTACTTC.